Below, 4 T cell receptor beta chains from the same sample are listed, as sequenced in a study of blood T cell repertoires in COVID-19. Assay used: immunoSEQ multiplex PCR; TCRdb lists only in-frame clones, some missing. Of some 170,000 clones in the sample, 87% were seen once. The sequenced sample consisted of peripheral blood. Every receptor here comes from a woman aged 50 to 65 with acute or convalescent COVID-19.

This chain connects TRBV6-5 to TRBJ1-6; 7 bases map to TRBD1. The CDR3 has 14 amino acids. Trimming removed 7 bases from V and 6 bases from J; junction bases left unmatched: 6. CDR1 is MNHEY and CDR2 is SVGAGI in the germline V gene. The CDR3 reads CASTGGTANSPLHF. In DNA form, the CDR3 reads TGTGCCAGCACGGGGGGGACAGCTAATTCACCCCTCCACTTT.

The chain employs TRBV19 and TRBJ2-3; D perhaps matches TRBD2 (5 bases). Germline V gene lookup returns CDR1 LNHDA and CDR2 SQIVND (reference sequence). This CDR3 spans 15 amino acids. Trimming removed 6 bases at V and 2 bases at J, with 15 bases between. The CDR3 loop reads CASRGVSYLTDTQYF. CDR3 bases: TGTGCCAGTAGGGGAGTCTCATACCTCACAGATACGCAGTATTTT.

The chain joins TRBV27 to TRBJ1-2; D is unclear. Germline CDR1 MNHEY, CDR2 SMNVEV (reference sequence). V was pared by 2 bases and J by 3 bases, with 10 bases between. This CDR3 has 14 amino acids. The CDR3 sequence: CASSLGSGDYGYTF. DNA of the CDR3: TGTGCCAGCAGTTTAGGTAGCGGCGACTATGGCTACACCTTC.

The chain combines TRBV15 with TRBJ1-5, with TRBD1 identical over 7 bases. The CDR3 is made up of 16 amino acids. Germline CDR1 and CDR2: LNHNV and YYDKDF (reference sequence). Trimming took 0 bases from V and 7 from J; bases not matched to a gene: 9. Here the CDR3 reads CATSRERGGLGQPQHF. CDR3 coding DNA: TGTGCCACCAGCAGAGAAAGAGGGGGCCTAGGACAGCCCCAGCATTTT.